This T cell receptor beta chain was captured in a study of B cell selection in AIRE deficiency. The study, taken as a whole, reports: CDR3s were shorter in shared Treg sequences, reflecting few non-templated nucleotide insertions.

Regarding this clone: What it recognizes is unknown.

The sorted conventional CD4 T cells were gated as CD4+CD127+. Profiling relied on immunoSEQ multiplex PCR, and the TCRdb table lists in-frame clones only, not all of them. This repertoire shows roughly 25,000 clones, roughly 96% found once; its top ten account for over 0.2%. Sequenced sample: CD4+CD127+ conventional T cells sorted from PBMCs. This sequence originates from a human donor in good health.

This CDR3 reads CASSSNREKYEQYF. The CDR3 bases are TGCGCCAGCAGCTCAAACAGGGAAAAGTACGAGCAGTACTTC. This rearrangement joins TRBV5-1 to TRBJ2-7; possible D gene TRBD1, 6 bases. Germline V CDR1 and CDR2: SGHRS, YFSETQ. Trimming shortened V by 3 bases and J by 4 bases, and 14 bases separated the two germline ends. This CDR3 contains 14 residues.